The rows below give T cell receptor beta chains drawn from one sample of a study of technical replicates of blood from several donors. Some clones are missing from TCRdb's copy, which holds only in-frame ones; the method was immunoSEQ multiplex PCR. The table includes around 70,000 clones, 93% detected once. What was sequenced was T cells isolated from PBMCs. These TCRs come from a human donor in good health. Each CDR3 is given with its conserved first and last residue. A D gene is named only where the DNA matches it firmly. Clone size is shown for a subset of rows, as once, few, many or a class of expanded clone.

-	TRBV18	TRBJ1-6	-	CASSPGRDSPLHF	TGTGCCAGCTCACCAGGGAGGGATTCACCCCTCCACTTT
-	TRBV6-5	TRBJ2-3	-	CASSLQGGFTDTQYF	TGTGCCAGCAGTCTCCAGGGGGGATTCACAGATACGCAGTATTTT
-	TRBV6-1	TRBJ1-1	TRBD1	CASRLQGTPNTEAFF	TGTGCCAGCAGATTACAGGGGACTCCTAACACTGAAGCTTTCTTT
-	TRBV2	TRBJ2-2	-	CASIRAANTGELFF	TGTGCCAGCATACGCGCCGCGAACACCGGGGAGCTGTTTTTT
-	TRBV6-4	TRBJ1-5	-	CASSDPNAGNQPQHF	TGTGCCAGCAGTGACCCGAATGCAGGGAATCAGCCCCAGCATTTT
-	TRBV27	TRBJ1-2	-	CASSSPYRYYGYTF	TGTGCCAGCAGTTCGCCGTACAGATACTATGGCTACACCTTC
once	TRBV11-2	TRBJ2-5	-	CASSFGANKGTQYF	TGTGCCAGCAGCTTTGGGGCTAATAAAGGGACCCAGTACTTC
once	TRBV25-1	TRBJ1-2	TRBD1	CASSEYKIAAGTGDGYTF	TGTGCCAGCAGTGAATATAAAATAGCGGCGGGGACAGGGGATGGCTACACCTTC
-	TRBV7-9	TRBJ1-1	-	CASSLGMGGDTEAFF	TGTGCCAGCAGCTTGGGGATGGGAGGTGACACTGAAGCTTTCTTT
-	TRBV7-8	TRBJ1-1	TRBD1	CASSTRTGGIVTEAFF	TGTGCCAGCAGCACCCGGACAGGGGGCATTGTCACTGAAGCTTTCTTT
-	TRBV4-1	TRBJ1-5	-	CASSQVAGANQPQHF	TGCGCCAGCAGCCAAGTGGCGGGGGCCAATCAGCCCCAGCATTTT
-	TRBV6-6	TRBJ2-7	-	CASSPYASYEQYF	TGTGCCAGCAGTCCCTATGCTTCCTACGAGCAGTACTTC
-	TRBV7-9	TRBJ2-1	TRBD2	CASTVTRGRINNEQFF	TGTGCCAGCACCGTCACGCGGGGGAGGATTAACAATGAGCAGTTCTTC
-	TRBV29-1	TRBJ2-7	-	CSGQNSYEQYF	TGCAGCGGACAGAATTCCTACGAGCAGTACTTC
-	TRBV28	TRBJ2-1	TRBD1	CASGGGQGGLNEQFF	TGTGCCAGCGGGGGGGGACAGGGCGGGCTCAATGAGCAGTTCTTC
-	TRBV4-1	TRBJ1-2	TRBD1	CASSQPRDRERFIRNGYTF	TGCGCCAGCAGCCAACCCCGGGACAGGGAAAGGTTTATTCGGAATGGCTACACCTTC
-	TRBV18	TRBJ2-7	TRBD2	CASSPPPSGSREQYF	TGTGCCAGCTCACCCCCCCCTAGCGGGAGTCGCGAGCAGTACTTC
-	TRBV7-3	TRBJ1-1	-	CATVERLNTEAFF	TGTGCCACCGTGGAGCGCCTGAACACTGAAGCTTTCTTT
-	TRBV2	TRBJ1-2	-	CASTLTVGRLYGYTF	TGTGCCAGCACCCTCACGGTGGGCAGGCTATATGGCTACACCTTC
few	TRBV2	TRBJ2-2	-	CASSEAGGGTGELFF	TGTGCCAGCAGTGAAGCCGGGGGTGGCACCGGGGAGCTGTTTTTT
-	TRBV6-1	TRBJ1-1	-	CASMNYRQEEAFF	TGTGCCAGCATGAACTATAGACAGGAAGAAGCTTTCTTT
-	TRBV11-3	TRBJ2-1	TRBD1	CASSLGDRGARELHNEQFF	TGTGCCAGCAGCTTAGGGGACAGGGGCGCGCGGGAGTTGCATAATGAGCAGTTCTTC
-	TRBV19	TRBJ2-5	-	CASSIDRKQETQYF	TGTGCCAGTAGTATCGACAGGAAACAAGAGACCCAGTACTTC
once	TRBV5-1	TRBJ1-2	-	CASSLETAYGYTF	TGCGCCAGCAGCTTGGAGACAGCCTATGGCTACACCTTC
-	TRBV7-9	TRBJ2-1	TRBD2	CASSPSGSAYNEQFF	TGTGCCAGCAGCCCAAGCGGGAGCGCCTACAATGAGCAGTTCTTC